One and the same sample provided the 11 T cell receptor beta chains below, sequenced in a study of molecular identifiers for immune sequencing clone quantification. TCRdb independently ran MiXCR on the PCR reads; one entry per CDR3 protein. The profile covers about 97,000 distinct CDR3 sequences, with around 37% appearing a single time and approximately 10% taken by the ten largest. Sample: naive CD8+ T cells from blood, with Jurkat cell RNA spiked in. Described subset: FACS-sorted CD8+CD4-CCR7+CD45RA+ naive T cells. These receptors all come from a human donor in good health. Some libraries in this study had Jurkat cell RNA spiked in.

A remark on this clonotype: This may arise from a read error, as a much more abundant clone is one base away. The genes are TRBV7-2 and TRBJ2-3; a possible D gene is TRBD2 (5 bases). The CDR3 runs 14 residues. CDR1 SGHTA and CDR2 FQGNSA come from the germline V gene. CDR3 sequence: CAGSLSGMEDTQYF. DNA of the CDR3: TGTGCCGGCAGCTTATCGGGAATGGAAGATACGCAGTATTTT. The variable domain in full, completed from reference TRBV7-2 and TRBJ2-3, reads GAGVSQSPSNKVTEKGKDVELRCDPISGHTALYWYRQSLGQGLEFLIYFQGNSAPDKSGLPSDRFSAERTGGSVSTLTIQRTQQEDSAVYLCAGSLSGMEDTQYFGPGTRLTVL.

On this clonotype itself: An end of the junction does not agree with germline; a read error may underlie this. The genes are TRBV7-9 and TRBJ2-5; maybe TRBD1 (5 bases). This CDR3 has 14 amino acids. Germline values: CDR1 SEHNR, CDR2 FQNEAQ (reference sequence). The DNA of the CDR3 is TGCGCCAGCAGCCCAGTAGGGGTTTCAGAGACCCAGTACTTC. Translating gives CASSPVGVSETQYF.

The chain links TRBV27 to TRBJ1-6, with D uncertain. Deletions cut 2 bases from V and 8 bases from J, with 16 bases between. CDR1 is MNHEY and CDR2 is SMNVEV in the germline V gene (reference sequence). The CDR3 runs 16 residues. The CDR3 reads CASSLLTGFGYSPLHF. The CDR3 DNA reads TGTGCCAGCAGTTTACTCACTGGGTTTGGTTATTCACCCCTCCACTTT.

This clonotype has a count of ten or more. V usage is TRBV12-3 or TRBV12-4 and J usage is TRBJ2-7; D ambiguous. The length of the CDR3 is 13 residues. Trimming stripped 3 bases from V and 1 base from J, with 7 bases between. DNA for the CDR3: TGTGCCAGCAGTTTTGGCAGTTCCTACGAGCAGTACTTC. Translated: CASSFGSSYEQYF.

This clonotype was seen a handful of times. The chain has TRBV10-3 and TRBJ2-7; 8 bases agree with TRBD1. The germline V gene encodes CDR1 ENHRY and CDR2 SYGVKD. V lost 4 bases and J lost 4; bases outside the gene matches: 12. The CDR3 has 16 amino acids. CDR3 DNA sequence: TGTGCCATCAGTGGGGCCCCGGGACAGGCCCCTTACGAGCAGTACTTC. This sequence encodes CAISGAPGQAPYEQYF.

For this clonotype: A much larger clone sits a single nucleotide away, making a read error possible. In nucleotides, the CDR3 is TGTGCCAGCAGCCCCAAGTCTAGCGGAGGGACCCAGTACTTC. It codes for CASSPKSSGGTQYF. This sequence joins TRBV4-2 and TRBJ2-5, with TRBD2 matching over 7 bases. CDR1 is LGHNA, CDR2 YNFKEQ, per germline. CDR3 length: 14 amino acids. J gave up 7 bases and V 4 bases, and 9 bases lay outside the gene matches.

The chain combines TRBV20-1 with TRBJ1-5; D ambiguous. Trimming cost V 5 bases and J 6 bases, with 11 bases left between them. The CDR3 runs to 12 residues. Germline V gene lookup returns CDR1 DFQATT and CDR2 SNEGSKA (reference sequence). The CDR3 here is CSAPDDGQPQHF. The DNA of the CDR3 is TGCAGTGCTCCGGACGACGGTCAGCCCCAGCATTTT.

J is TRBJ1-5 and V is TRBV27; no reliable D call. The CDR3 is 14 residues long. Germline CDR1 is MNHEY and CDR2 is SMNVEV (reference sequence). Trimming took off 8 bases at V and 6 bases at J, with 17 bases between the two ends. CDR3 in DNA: TGTGCCAGCTCCCACATCAGTCGAGGTCAGCCCCAGCATTTT. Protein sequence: CASSHISRGQPQHF.

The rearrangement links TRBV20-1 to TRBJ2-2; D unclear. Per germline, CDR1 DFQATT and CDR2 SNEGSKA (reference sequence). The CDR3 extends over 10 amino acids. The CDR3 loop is CAADTGELFF. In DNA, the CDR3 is TGCGCCGCGGACACCGGGGAGCTGTTTTTT.

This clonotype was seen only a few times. The CDR3 coding sequence is TGTGCCAGCAGCGACCCCCTAGCCTCGGAGACCCAGTACTTC. Protein sequence: CASSDPLASETQYF. The V call is TRBV9, the J call TRBJ2-5, with D possibly TRBD2 on 5 matching bases. Germline values: CDR1 SGDLS, CDR2 YYNGEE. This CDR3 is 14 amino acids long. Deletions cut 3 bases from V and 5 bases from J, with 14 bases between. Combining the CDR3 with reference TRBV9 and TRBJ2-5 gives the whole variable domain DSGVTQTPKHLITATGQRVTLRCSPRSGDLSVYWYQQSLDQGLQFLIQYYNGEERAKGNILERFSAQQFPDLHSELNLSSLELGDSALYFCASSDPLASETQYFGPGTRLLVL.

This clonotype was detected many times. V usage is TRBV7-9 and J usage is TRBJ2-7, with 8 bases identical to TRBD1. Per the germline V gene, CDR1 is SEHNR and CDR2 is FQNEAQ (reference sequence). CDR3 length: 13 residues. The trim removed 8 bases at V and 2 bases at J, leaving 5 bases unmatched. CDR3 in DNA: TGTGCCAGCCTAGGACAGGGAACCTACGAGCAGTACTTC. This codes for CASLGQGTYEQYF.